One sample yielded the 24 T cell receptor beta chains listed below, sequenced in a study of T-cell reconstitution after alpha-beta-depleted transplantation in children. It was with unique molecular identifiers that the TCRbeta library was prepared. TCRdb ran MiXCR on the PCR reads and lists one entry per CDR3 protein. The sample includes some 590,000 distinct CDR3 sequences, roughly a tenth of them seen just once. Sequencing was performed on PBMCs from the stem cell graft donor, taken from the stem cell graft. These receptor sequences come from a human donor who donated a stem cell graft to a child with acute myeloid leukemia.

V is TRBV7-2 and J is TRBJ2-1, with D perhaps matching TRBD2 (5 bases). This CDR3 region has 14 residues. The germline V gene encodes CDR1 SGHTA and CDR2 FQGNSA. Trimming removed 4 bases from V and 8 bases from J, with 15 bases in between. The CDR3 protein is CASSWTPTSHEQFF. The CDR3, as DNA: TGTGCCAGCAGCTGGACCCCCACTAGTCATGAGCAGTTCTTC.

The CDR3 DNA reads TGTGCCAGTGGGGGGACTAGCGAAGGCAATGAGCAGTTCTTC. This translates into CASGGTSEGNEQFF. The V gene is TRBV6-2 or TRBV6-3, the J gene TRBJ2-1; 10 bases are shared with TRBD2. With 9 bases clipped from V and 6 bases from J, the junction kept 8 bases outside the gene matches. CDR1 MNHEY and CDR2 SVGEGT come from the germline V gene. This CDR3 contains 14 residues.

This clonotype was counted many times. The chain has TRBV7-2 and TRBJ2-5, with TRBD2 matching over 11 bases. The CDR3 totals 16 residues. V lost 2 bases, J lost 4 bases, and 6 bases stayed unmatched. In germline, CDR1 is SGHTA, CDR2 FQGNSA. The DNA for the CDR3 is TGTGCCAGCAGCTTAATCGGGCTAGCGGGAGGAGAGACCCAGTACTTC. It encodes CASSLIGLAGGETQYF.

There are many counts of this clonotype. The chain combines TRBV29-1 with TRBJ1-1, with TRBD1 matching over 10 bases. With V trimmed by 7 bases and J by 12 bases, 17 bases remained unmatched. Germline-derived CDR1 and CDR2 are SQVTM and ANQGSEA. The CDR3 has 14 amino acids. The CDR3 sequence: CSEAGQGGNYGSFF. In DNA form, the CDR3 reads TGCAGCGAGGCCGGACAGGGGGGGAATTATGGATCTTTCTTT.

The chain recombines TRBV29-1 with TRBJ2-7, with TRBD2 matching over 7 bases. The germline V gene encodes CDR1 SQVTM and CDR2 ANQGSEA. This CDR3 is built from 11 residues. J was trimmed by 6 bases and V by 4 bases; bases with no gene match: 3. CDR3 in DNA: TGCAGCGTTGCTGAGCGGGGCGAGCAGTACTTC. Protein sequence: CSVAERGEQYF.

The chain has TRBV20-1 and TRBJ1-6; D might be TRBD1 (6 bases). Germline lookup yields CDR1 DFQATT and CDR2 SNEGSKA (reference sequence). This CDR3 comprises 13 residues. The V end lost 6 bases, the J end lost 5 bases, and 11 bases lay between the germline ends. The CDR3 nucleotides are TGCAGTGCGGGGGACATGCATAATTCACCCCTCCACTTT. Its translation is CSAGDMHNSPLHF.

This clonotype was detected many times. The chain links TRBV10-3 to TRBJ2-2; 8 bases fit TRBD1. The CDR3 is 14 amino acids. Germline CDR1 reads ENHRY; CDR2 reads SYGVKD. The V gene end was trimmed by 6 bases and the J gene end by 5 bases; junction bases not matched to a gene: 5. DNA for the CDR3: TGTGCCATCAGACCTGACAGGGGTACCGGGGAGCTGTTTTTT. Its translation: CAIRPDRGTGELFF.

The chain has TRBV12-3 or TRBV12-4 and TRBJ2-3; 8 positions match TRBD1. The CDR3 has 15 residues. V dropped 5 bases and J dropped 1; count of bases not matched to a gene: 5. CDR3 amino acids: CASSPQGAGTDTQYF. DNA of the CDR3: TGTGCCAGCAGTCCTCAGGGGGCTGGCACAGATACGCAGTATTTT.

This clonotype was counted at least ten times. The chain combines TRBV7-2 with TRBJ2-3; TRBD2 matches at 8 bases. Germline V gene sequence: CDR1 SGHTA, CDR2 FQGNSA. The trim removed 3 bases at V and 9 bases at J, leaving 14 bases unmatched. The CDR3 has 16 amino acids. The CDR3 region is CASSLTSASTVATQYF. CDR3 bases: TGTGCCAGCAGCTTGACTAGCGCCTCCACGGTGGCGACGCAGTATTTT.

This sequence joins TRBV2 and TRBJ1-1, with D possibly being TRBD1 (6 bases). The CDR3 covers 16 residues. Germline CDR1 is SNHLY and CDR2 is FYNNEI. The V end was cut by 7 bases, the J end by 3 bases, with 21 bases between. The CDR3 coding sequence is TGTGCCAGCATTATAGGAACAGGGTTAAAGGACACTGAAGCTTTCTTT. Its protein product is CASIIGTGLKDTEAFF.

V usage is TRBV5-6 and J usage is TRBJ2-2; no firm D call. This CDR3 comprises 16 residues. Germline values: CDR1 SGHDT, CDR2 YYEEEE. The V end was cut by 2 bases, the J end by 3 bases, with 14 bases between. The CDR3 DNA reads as TGTGCCAGCAGCTTTTTGAGCCGGGTCGACACCGGGGAGCTGTTTTTT. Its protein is CASSFLSRVDTGELFF.

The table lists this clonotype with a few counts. CDR3 region: CASSVVGGLYNEQFF. The CDR3 nucleotides read TGTGCCAGCAGCGTAGTGGGGGGGCTCTACAATGAGCAGTTCTTC. The J gene is TRBJ2-1, the V gene TRBV9; maybe TRBD2 (7 bases). CDR3 length equals 15 residues. The V end was cut by 0 bases, the J end by 3 bases, with 10 bases between. The germline CDR1 and CDR2 sequences are SGDLS and YYNGEE.

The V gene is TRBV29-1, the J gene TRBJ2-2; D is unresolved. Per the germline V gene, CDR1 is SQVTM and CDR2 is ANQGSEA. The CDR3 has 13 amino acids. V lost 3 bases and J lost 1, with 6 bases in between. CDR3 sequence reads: CSVDTRNTGELFF. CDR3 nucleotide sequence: TGCAGCGTTGACACGAGGAACACCGGGGAGCTGTTTTTT.

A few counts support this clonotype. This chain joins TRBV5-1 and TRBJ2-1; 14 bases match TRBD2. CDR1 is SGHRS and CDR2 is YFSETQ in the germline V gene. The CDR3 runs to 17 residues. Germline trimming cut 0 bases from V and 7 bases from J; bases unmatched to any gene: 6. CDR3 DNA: TGCGCCAGCAGCTTGGGCGGGACTAGCGGGAGAATGAATGAGCAGTTCTTC. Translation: CASSLGGTSGRMNEQFF.

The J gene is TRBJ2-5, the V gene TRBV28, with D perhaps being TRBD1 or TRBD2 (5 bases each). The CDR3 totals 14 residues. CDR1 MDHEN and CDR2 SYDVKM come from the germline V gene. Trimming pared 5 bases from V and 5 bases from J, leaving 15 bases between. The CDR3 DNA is TGTGCCAGCAGTCGGTCAGGGACGGGGGAGACCCAGTACTTC. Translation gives CASSRSGTGETQYF.

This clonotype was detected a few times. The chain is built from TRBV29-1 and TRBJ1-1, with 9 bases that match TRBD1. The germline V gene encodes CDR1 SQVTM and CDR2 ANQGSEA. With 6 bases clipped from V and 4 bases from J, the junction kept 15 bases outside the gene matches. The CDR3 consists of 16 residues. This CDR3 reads CSVARQTGGDGTEAFF. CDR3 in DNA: TGCAGCGTCGCCCGCCAAACAGGGGGCGACGGCACTGAAGCTTTCTTT.

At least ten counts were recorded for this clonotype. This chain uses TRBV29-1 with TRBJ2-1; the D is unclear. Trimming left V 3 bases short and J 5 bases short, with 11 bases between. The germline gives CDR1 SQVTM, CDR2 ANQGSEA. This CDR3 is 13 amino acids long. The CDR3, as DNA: TGCAGCGTTGATGGGTTCGGAAACAATGAGCAGTTCTTC. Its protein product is CSVDGFGNNEQFF.

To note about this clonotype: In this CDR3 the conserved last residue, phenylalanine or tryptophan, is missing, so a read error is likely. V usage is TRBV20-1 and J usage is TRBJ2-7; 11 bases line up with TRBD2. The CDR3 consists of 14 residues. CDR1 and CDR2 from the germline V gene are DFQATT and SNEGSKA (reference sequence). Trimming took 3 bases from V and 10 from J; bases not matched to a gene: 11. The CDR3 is CSARTPGLAVHQYL. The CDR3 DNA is TGCAGTGCTAGGACACCGGGACTAGCGGTTCATCAGTACTTG.

Written as DNA, the CDR3 is TGTGCCAGCAGTCTCCAACCGGGACTAGCGTTCCCAAATGAGCAGTTCTTC. It translates to CASSLQPGLAFPNEQFF. V is TRBV27 and J is TRBJ2-1; 10 nucleotides line up with TRBD2. This CDR3 contains 17 residues. CDR1 and CDR2 (germline): MNHEY, SMNVEV (reference sequence). The trim removed 5 bases at V and 7 bases at J, leaving 14 bases unmatched.

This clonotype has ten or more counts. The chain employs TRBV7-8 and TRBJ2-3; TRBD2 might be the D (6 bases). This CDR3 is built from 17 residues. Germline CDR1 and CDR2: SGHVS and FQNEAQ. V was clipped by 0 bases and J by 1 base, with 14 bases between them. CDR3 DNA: TGTGCCAGCAGCTTAGCGCACGGAGGGGATCGCACAGATACGCAGTATTTT. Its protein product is CASSLAHGGDRTDTQYF.

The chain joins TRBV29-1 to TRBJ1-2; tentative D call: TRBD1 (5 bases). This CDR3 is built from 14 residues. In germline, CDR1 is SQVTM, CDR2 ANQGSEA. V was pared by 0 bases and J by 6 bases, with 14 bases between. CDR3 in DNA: TGCAGCGTTGAAGATCCCTTGGACACAAATGGCTACACCTTC. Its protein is CSVEDPLDTNGYTF.

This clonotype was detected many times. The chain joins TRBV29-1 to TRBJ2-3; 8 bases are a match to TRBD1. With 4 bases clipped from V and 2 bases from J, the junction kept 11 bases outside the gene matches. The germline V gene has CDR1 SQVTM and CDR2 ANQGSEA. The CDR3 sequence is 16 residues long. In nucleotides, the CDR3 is TGCAGCGTTGGGCGGGTACGGGACAGGTCCACAGATACGCAGTATTTT. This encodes CSVGRVRDRSTDTQYF.

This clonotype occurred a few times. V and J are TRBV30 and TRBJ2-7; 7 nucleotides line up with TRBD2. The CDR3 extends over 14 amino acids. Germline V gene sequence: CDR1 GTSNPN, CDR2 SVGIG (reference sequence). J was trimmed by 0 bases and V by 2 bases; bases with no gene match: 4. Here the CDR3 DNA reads TGTGCCTGGAGTCCAGGCGGGAGCTCCTACGAGCAGTACTTC. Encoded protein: CAWSPGGSSYEQYF.

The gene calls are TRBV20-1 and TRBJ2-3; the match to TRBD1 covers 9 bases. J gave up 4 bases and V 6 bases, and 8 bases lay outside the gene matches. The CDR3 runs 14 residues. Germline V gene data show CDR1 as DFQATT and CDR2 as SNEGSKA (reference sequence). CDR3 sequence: CSAIDRGGSDTQYF. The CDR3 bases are TGCAGTGCGATTGACAGGGGGGGGTCAGATACGCAGTATTTT.